The present T cell receptor (beta chain) was sequenced within a study of cytomegalovirus exposure and HLA in healthy donors. In germline, CDR1 is SNHLY, CDR2 FYNNEI. V lost 8 bases and J lost 7; bases outside the gene matches: 9. This CDR3 contains 14 residues. A multiplex PCR was run with 60 Vbeta primers and 13 Jbeta primers. Using immunoSEQ multiplex PCR, the repertoire was profiled, and TCRdb retains in-frame clones only, with some absent. Of tens of thousands of clones in the sample, just over 75% were seen once. This receptor was taken from a man in his fifties or sixties in good health and CMV-seronegative. The rearrangement links TRBV2 to TRBJ2-1, with 9 bases that match TRBD1. Specimen: PBMCs. The CDR3 DNA sequence: TGTGCCAGCGTTAGACAGGGGGGGCCAAATGAGCAGTTCTTC. Translation: CASVRQGGPNEQFF.